This T cell receptor beta chain was recorded in a study of CD8 T cells in Susac syndrome. Random hexamers were used to reverse transcribe an amount of roughly 0.5 to 1 ug RNA. TCRdb itself ran the immunoSEQ multiplex PCR reads through MiXCR, one entry per CDR3 protein. This table has 130,000 or so distinct CDR3 sequences, around 94% appearing once. Sequencing of TCR beta was performed on blood CD8+ T cells and on blood CD4+ T cells. This clonotype was detected a few times. The receptor's source is a human donor in good health. The specimen was CD4+ T cells from PBMCs.

CDR3 in DNA: TGTGCCAGCAGCTTTGCTAGCGGGAGGGAGTACGAGCAGTACTTC. It specifies CASSFASGREYEQYF. The V call is TRBV7-2, the J call TRBJ2-7, with 12 bases lining up with TRBD2. V was clipped by 3 bases and J by 4 bases; unmatched bases: 4. This CDR3 spans 15 amino acids. From germline, CDR1 is SGHTA and CDR2 FQGNSA.